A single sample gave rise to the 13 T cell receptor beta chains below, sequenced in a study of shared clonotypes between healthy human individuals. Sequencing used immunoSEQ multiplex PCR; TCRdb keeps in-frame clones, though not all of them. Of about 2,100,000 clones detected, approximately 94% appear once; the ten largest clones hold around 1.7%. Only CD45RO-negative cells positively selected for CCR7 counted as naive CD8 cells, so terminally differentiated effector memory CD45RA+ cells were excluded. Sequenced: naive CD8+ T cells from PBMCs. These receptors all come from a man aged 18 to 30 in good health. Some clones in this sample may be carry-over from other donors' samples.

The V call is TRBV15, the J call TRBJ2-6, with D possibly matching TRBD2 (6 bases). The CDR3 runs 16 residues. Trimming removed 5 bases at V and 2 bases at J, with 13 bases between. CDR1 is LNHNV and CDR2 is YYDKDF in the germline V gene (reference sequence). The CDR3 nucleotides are TGTGCCACCAGCGGAGGGACTCTTGCTGGGGCCAACGTCCTGACTTTC. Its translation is CATSGGTLAGANVLTF. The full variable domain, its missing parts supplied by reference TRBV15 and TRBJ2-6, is DAMVIQNPRYQVTQFGKPVTLSCSQTLNHNVMYWYQQKSSQAPKLLFHYYDKDFNNEADTPDNFQSRRPNTSFCFLDIRSPGLGDTAMYLCATSGGTLAGANVLTFGAGSRLTVL.

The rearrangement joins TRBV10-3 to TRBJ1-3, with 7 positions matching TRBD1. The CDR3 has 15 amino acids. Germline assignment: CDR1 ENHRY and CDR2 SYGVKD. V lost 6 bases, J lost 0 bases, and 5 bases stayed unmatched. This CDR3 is CAIRGTATSGNTIYF. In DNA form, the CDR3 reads TGTGCCATCAGGGGGACAGCGACCTCTGGAAACACCATATATTTT.

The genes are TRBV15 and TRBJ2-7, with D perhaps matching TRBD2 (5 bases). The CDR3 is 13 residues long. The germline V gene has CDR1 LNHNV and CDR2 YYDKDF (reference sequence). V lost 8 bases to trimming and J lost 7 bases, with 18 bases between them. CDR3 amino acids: CATGAPESGEQYF. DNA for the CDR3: TGTGCCACCGGAGCTCCCGAATCGGGGGAGCAGTACTTC. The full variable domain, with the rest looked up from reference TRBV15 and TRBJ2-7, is DAMVIQNPRYQVTQFGKPVTLSCSQTLNHNVMYWYQQKSSQAPKLLFHYYDKDFNNEADTPDNFQSRRPNTSFCFLDIRSPGLGDTAMYLCATGAPESGEQYFGPGTRLTVT.

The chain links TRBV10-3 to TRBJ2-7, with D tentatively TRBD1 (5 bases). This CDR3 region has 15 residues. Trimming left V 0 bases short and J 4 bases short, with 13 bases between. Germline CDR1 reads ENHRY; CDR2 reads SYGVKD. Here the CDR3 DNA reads TGTGCCATCAGTGAGTCGAAGGGGCTAGTATACGAGCAGTACTTC. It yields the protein CAISESKGLVYEQYF.

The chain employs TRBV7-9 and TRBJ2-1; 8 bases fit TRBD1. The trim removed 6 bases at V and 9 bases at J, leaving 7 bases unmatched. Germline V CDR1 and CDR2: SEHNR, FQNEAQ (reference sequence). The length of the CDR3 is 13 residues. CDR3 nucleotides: TGTGCCAGCAGACAGACAGGGGCGGGTGAGCAGTTCTTC. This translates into CASRQTGAGEQFF.

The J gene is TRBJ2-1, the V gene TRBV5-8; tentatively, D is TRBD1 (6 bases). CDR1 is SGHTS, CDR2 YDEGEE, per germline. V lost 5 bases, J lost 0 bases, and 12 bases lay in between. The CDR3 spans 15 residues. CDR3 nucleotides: TGTGCCAGCAGTTTACAGGGAAGCTCCTACAATGAGCAGTTCTTC. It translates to CASSLQGSSYNEQFF. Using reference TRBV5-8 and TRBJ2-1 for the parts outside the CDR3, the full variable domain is EAGVTQSPTHLIKTRGQQATLRCSPISGHTSVYWYQQALGLGLQFLLWYDEGEERNRGNFPPRFSGRQFPNYSSELNVNALELEDSALYLCASSLQGSSYNEQFFGPGTRLTVL.

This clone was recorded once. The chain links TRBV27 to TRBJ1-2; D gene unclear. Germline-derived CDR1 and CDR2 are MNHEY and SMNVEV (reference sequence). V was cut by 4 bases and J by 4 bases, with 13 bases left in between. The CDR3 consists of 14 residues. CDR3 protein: CASSSLDRSYGYTF. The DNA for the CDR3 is TGTGCCAGCAGTTCCCTCGACCGTTCCTATGGCTACACCTTC.

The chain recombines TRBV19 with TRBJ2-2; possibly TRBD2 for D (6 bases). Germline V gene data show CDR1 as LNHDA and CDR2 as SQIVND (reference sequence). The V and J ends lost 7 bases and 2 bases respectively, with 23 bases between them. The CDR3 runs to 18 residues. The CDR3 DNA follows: TGTGCCAGTACCCAAGTCAGAGGGCTAGCGACAAACACCGGGGAGCTGTTTTTT. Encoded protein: CASTQVRGLATNTGELFF.

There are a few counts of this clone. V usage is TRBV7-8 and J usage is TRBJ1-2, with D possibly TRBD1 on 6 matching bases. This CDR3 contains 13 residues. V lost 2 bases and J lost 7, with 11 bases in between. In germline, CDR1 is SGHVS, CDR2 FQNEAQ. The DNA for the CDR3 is TGTGCCAGCAGCTTACCAGGGGATCGTGGCTACACCTTC. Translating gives CASSLPGDRGYTF.

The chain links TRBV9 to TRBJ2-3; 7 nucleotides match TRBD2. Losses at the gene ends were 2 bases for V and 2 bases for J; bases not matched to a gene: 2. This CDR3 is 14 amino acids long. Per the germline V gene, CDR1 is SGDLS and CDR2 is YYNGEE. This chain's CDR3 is CASSVAGDTDTQYF. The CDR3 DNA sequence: TGTGCCAGCAGCGTTGCGGGGGACACAGATACGCAGTATTTT.

DNA of the CDR3: TGTGCCAGCAGCCCCCTAGCGAGAGCCTACGAGCAGTACTTC. Translating gives CASSPLARAYEQYF. V is TRBV27 and J is TRBJ2-7, with a weak D call TRBD2 (6 bases). The CDR3 extends over 14 amino acids. V lost 6 bases and J 2 bases, leaving 14 bases between the germline ends. Per germline, CDR1 MNHEY and CDR2 SMNVEV (reference sequence).

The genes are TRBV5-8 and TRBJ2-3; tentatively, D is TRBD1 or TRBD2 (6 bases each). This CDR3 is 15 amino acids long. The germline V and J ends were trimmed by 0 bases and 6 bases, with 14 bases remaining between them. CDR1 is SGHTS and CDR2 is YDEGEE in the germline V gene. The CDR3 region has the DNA TGTGCCAGCAGCTTGGAGGGGGGCCGGGGGGATACGCAGTATTTT. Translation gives CASSLEGGRGDTQYF.

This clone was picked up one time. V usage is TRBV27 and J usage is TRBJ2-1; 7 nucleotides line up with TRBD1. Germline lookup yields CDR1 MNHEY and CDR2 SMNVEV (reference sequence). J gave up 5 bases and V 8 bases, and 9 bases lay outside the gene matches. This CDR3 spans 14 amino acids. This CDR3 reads CASGQVVRDNEQFF. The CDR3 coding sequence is TGTGCCAGCGGACAGGTGGTGCGCGACAATGAGCAGTTCTTC.